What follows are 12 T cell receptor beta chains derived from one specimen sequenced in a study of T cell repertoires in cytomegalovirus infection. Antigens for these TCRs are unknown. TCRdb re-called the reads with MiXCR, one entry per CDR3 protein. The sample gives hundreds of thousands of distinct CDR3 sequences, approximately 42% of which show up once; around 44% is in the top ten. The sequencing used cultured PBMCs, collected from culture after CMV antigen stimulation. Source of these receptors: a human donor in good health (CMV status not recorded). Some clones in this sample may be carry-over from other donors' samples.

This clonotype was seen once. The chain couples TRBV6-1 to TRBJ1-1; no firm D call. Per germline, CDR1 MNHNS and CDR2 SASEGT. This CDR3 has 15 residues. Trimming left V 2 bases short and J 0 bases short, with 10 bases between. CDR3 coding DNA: TGTGCCAGCAGTGAATTTGGAGTTATGAACACTGAAGCTTTCTTT. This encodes CASSEFGVMNTEAFF.

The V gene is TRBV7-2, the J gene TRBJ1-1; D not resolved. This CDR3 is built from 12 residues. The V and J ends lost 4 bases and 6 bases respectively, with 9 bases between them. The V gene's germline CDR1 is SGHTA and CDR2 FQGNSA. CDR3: CASSSTRSEAFF. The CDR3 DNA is TGTGCCAGCAGCTCAACGAGATCTGAAGCTTTCTTT.

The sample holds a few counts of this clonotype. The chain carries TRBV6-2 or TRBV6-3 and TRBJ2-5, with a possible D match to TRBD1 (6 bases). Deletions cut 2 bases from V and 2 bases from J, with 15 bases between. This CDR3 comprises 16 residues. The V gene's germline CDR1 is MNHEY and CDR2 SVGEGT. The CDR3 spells CASSYPLPGTQETQYF. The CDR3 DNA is TGTGCCAGCAGTTACCCGCTGCCAGGGACACAAGAGACCCAGTACTTC.

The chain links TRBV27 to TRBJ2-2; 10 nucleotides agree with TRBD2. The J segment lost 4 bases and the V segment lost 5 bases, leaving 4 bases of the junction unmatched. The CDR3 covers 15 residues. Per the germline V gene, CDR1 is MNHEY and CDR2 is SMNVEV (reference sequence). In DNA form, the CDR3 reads TGTGCCAGCAGTCCCGGGACTAGCGTCACCGGGGAGCTGTTTTTT. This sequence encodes CASSPGTSVTGELFF.

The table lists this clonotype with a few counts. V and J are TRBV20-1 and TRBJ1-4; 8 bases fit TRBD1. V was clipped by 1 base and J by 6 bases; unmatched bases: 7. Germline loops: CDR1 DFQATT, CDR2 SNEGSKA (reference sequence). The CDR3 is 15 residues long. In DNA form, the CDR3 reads TGCAGTGCTAGAGTGGCGGGGACAGGTTATGAAAAACTGTTTTTT. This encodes CSARVAGTGYEKLFF.

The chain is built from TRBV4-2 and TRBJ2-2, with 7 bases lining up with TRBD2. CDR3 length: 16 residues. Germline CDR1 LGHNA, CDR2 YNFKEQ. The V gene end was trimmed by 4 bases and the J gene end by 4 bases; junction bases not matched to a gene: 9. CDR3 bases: TGTGCCAGCAGCCCCCGAGGCGGGGGATCCACCGGGGAGCTGTTTTTT. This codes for CASSPRGGGSTGELFF.

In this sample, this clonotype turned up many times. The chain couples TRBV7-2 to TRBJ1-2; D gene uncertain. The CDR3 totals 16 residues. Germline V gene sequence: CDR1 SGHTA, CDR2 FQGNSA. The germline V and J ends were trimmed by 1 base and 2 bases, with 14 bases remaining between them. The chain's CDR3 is CASSLGQNARNYGYTF. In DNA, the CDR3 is TGTGCCAGCAGCTTAGGCCAGAACGCCAGAAACTATGGCTACACCTTC.

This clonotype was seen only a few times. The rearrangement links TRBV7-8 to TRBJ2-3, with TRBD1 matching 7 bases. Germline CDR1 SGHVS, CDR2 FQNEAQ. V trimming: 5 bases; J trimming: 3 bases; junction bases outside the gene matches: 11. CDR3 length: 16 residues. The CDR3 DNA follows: TGTGCCAGCAGCCCGAGGGACAGTCTGAGGACAGATACGCAGTATTTT. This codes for CASSPRDSLRTDTQYF.

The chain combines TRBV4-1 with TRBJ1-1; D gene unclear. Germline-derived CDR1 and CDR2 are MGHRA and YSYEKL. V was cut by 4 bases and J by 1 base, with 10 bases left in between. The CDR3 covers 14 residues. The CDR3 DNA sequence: TGCGCCAGCAGCCCGGACGGAGGGAACACTGAAGCTTTCTTT. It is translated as CASSPDGGNTEAFF.

CDR3 in amino acids: CASSPGQGANGYTF. The CDR3, as DNA: TGTGCCAGCAGCCCGGGACAGGGGGCGAATGGCTACACCTTC. The genes are TRBV5-5 and TRBJ1-2; 12 bases agree with TRBD1. V lost 4 bases to trimming and J lost 6 bases; unmatched junction nucleotides: 4. Germline assignment: CDR1 SGHKS and CDR2 YYEKEE (reference sequence). The length of the CDR3 is 14 residues. The whole variable domain, remainder taken from reference TRBV5-5 and TRBJ1-2, is DAGVTQSPTHLIKTRGQQVTLRCSPISGHKSVSWYQQVLGQGPQFIFQYYEKEERGRGNFPDRFSARQFPNYSSELNVNALLLGDSALYLCASSPGQGANGYTFGSGTRLTVV.

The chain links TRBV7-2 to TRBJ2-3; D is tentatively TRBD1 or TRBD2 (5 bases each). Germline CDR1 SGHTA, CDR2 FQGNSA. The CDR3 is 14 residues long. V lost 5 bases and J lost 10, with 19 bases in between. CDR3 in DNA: TGTGCCAGCAGCCCAGGGACCGACACCGGGGCGCAGTATTTT. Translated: CASSPGTDTGAQYF. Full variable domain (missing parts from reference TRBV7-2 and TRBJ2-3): GAGVSQSPSNKVTEKGKDVELRCDPISGHTALYWYRQSLGQGLEFLIYFQGNSAPDKSGLPSDRFSAERTGGSVSTLTIQRTQQEDSAVYLCASSPGTDTGAQYFGPGTRLTVL.

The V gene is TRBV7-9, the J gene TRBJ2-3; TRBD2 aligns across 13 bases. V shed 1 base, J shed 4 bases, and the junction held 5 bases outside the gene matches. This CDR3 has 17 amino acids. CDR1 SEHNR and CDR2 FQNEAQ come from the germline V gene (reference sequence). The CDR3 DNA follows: TGTGCCAGCAGCTTAGAACTAGCGGGGGGGCCGGCAGATACGCAGTATTTT. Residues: CASSLELAGGPADTQYF.